Presented here are 12 T cell receptor beta chains from one specimen sequenced in a study of CD4 T cells in relation to SARS-CoV-2 and coronaviruses. The repertoire was sequenced with immunoSEQ multiplex PCR; TCRdb's copy has only in-frame clones and lacks some. This sample has about 21,000 clones, with around 72% found just once. The unexposed donors gave CD4+ T cells in about 2011-2019, prior to COVID-19. Isolation of CD4+ T cells took place after less than twelve days in culture. These receptors are not linked to any known antigen. The sample consisted of CD4+ T cells from PBMCs, cultured in vitro. Receptors originate from a human donor in good health.

V is TRBV5-1 and J is TRBJ1-3; 8 bases match TRBD1. The ends lost 7 bases at V and 2 bases at J; junction bases unmatched: 5. Germline CDR1 and CDR2: SGHRS and YFSETQ. This CDR3 contains 14 residues. The CDR3 sequence: CASAQGAAGNTIYF. The CDR3 bases are TGCGCCAGCGCCCAGGGGGCGGCTGGAAACACCATATATTTT.

This chain links TRBV10-1 with TRBJ2-2, with D possibly TRBD1 on 5 matching bases. CDR1 and CDR2 (germline): WNHNN, SYGVQD (reference sequence). This CDR3 region has 13 residues. Trimming removed 6 bases at V and 3 bases at J, with 8 bases between. CDR3 nucleotides: TGCGCCAGCAGGGACACCTACACCGGGGAGCTGTTTTTT. It yields the protein CASRDTYTGELFF.

V is TRBV9 and J is TRBJ2-1, with TRBD2 matching 9 bases. CDR3 length equals 16 residues. Germline lookup yields CDR1 SGDLS and CDR2 YYNGEE. J was trimmed by 7 bases and V by 4 bases; bases with no gene match: 12. As DNA, the CDR3 is TGTGCCAGCAGCCCGCGGGAGGGGGTGATTGGGAATGAGCAGTTCTTC. Translating gives CASSPREGVIGNEQFF.

The J gene is TRBJ2-1, the V gene TRBV2; 9 positions agree with TRBD1. The CDR3 is 15 amino acids. CDR1 is SNHLY, CDR2 FYNNEI, per germline. J lost 4 bases, V lost 6 bases, and 7 bases had no gene match. The CDR3, as DNA: TGTGCCAGCAGGAGGGGGGGACAGGGTTACAATGAGCAGTTCTTC. It yields the protein CASRRGGQGYNEQFF.

A few counts support this clone. The genes are TRBV10-1 and TRBJ1-5, with D possibly TRBD1 on 6 matching bases. V dropped 5 bases and J dropped 7 bases, with 12 bases sitting between them. The CDR3 has 13 amino acids. Germline assignment: CDR1 WNHNN and CDR2 SYGVQD (reference sequence). As DNA, the CDR3 is TGCGCCAGCAGTCAGGGGAAGGGGCAGCCCCAGCATTTT. Translating it yields CASSQGKGQPQHF.

The chain employs TRBV7-8 and TRBJ1-2; D not certain. CDR1 and CDR2 from the germline V gene are SGHVS and FQNEAQ. Trimming took 2 bases from V and 13 from J, leaving 23 bases between them. CDR3 length: 15 residues. The CDR3 DNA is TGTGCCAGCAGCTTATCTGCTACGGTCCCGGGCCGTACCACCTTC. Protein product: CASSLSATVPGRTTF.

This chain uses TRBV4-2 with TRBJ2-7, with 15 bases aligning to TRBD2. CDR1 is LGHNA and CDR2 is YNFKEQ in the germline V gene. Trimming at V came to 4 bases and at J to 7 bases, leaving 5 bases not matched to a gene. The CDR3 consists of 15 residues. Written as DNA, the CDR3 is TGTGCCAGCAGCCGCGGACTAGCGGGAGGGGGAGAGCAGTACTTC. Protein product: CASSRGLAGGGEQYF.

CDR3 protein: CASGTGNYGYTF. As DNA, the CDR3 is TGTGCCAGCGGAACAGGGAACTATGGCTACACCTTC. The chain has TRBV6-5 and TRBJ1-2; D might be TRBD1 (6 bases). The germline CDR1 and CDR2 sequences are MNHEY and SVGAGI. The CDR3 extends over 12 amino acids. Trimming cost V 8 bases and J 2 bases, with 9 bases left between them.

This clone was seen just once. This rearrangement joins TRBV7-3 to TRBJ2-7; TRBD2 agrees at 13 bases. CDR3 length: 15 residues. Germline V gene sequence: CDR1 SGHTA, CDR2 FQGTGA. The junction had 5 bases not matched to a gene; V was cut back by 5 bases and J by 4 bases. The CDR3 DNA reads as TGTGCCAGCAGCCAAGGACTAGCGGGAGATTACGAGCAGTACTTC. Protein product: CASSQGLAGDYEQYF. The full variable domain, rest sourced from reference TRBV7-3 and TRBJ2-7, is GAGVSQTPSNKVTEKGKYVELRCDPISGHTALYWYRQSLGQGPEFLIYFQGTGAADDSGLPNDRFFAVRPEGSVSTLKIQRTERGDSAVYLCASSQGLAGDYEQYFGPGTRLTVT.

The chain has TRBV7-9 and TRBJ2-7; D is possibly TRBD1 (6 bases). Germline V gene sequence: CDR1 SEHNR, CDR2 FQNEAQ (reference sequence). CDR3 length equals 14 residues. Trimming cost V 2 bases and J 4 bases, with 12 bases left between them. CDR3 in DNA: TGTGCCAGCAGCTTACGTGGGGGCGTTTACGAGCAGTACTTC. Translation gives CASSLRGGVYEQYF.

The chain employs TRBV19 and TRBJ2-5; weak D call: TRBD2 (5 bases). The V end was cut by 5 bases, the J end by 7 bases, with 11 bases between. The CDR3 is 12 residues long. CDR1 is LNHDA and CDR2 is SQIVND in the germline V gene (reference sequence). CDR3 residues: CASSEGAGTQYF. The CDR3 nucleotides are TGTGCCAGTAGTGAGGGTGCGGGGACCCAGTACTTC.

The chain links TRBV5-5 to TRBJ2-1; TRBD2 aligns across 15 bases. The germline V gene encodes CDR1 SGHKS and CDR2 YYEKEE (reference sequence). With 4 bases clipped from V and 8 bases from J, the junction kept 10 bases outside the gene matches. The CDR3 extends over 17 amino acids. This CDR3 is CASSTGLAGGWGHEQFF. The CDR3 nucleotides read TGTGCCAGCAGCACCGGACTAGCGGGAGGGTGGGGCCATGAGCAGTTCTTC.